The clone carrying this TCR beta chain was recorded many times. Its antigen is not known. From the 5' RACE reads, TCRdb called clonotypes with MiXCR, one entry per CDR3 protein. This repertoire shows around 300,000 distinct CDR3 sequences, about 8.1% found once; its top ten account for approximately 2.1%. The germline V gene encodes CDR1 SGHDT and CDR2 YYEEEE. Losses at the gene ends were 5 bases for V and 3 bases for J; bases not matched to a gene: 8. The CDR3 length is 15 residues. The data are from a study of identical twins. Overall study results and limits: In monozygotic twins, models underestimated the sharing of out-of-frame TCR alpha. Whereas memory repertoires showed no such difference, abundant cord blood beta clonotypes carried fewer insertions.

The data also belong to a second study, concerning yellow fever vaccine responses in identical twins.

V is TRBV5-6 and J is TRBJ1-2; the match to TRBD1 covers 9 bases. The sample taken for sequencing was memory (CD45RO+) T cells sorted from blood. The clonotype was recovered from a woman between 18 and 29 years old in good health. The CDR3 coding sequence is TGTGCCAGCAGTCCAAGGAACAGGGGGCACTATGGCTACACCTTC. It is translated as CASSPRNRGHYGYTF.